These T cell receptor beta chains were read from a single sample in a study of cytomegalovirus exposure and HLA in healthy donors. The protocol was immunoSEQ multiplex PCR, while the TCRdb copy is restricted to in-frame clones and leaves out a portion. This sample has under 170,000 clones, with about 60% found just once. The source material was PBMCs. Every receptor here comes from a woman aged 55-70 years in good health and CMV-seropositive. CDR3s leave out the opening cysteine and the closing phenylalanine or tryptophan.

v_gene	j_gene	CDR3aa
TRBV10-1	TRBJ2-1	ASSESADRGAVNEQF
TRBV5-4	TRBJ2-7	ASSDTSASYEQY
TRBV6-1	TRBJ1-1	ASRGQGWTEAF
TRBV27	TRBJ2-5	ASTRGAETQY
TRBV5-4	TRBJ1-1	ASTPPGQGNTEAF
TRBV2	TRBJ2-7	ASSETGLAYEQY
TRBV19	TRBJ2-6	ASTPGLSSSGANVLT
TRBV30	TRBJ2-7	AWSVLGRGYEQY
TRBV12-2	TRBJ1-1	ASRLGEGTEDTEAF
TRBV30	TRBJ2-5	AWKGGGATQETQY
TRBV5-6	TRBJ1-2	ASRWTSSYGCT
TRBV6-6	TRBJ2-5	ASSYVGGIARETQY
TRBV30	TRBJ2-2	ARDRGPNTGELF
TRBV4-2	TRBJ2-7	ASSQSTGISVASTYEQY
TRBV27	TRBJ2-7	ASSFGLGGEQY
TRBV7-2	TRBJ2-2	ASSLSTPATGELF
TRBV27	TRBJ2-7	ASRREGSYEQY
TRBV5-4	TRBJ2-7	ASSAFSSGRAHEQY
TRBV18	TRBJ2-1	ASSGTRSYNEQF
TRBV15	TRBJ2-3	ATSSTLTGTSGPNTDTQY
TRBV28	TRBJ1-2	ASSRGLANYGYT
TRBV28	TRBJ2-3	ASSQGTDTQY
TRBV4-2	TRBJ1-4	ASSLSQDSANEKLF
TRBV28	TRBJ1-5	ASSLSDRAHNQPQH
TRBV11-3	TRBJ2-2	ASSYDRDTGELF
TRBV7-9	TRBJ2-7	ASSWGLSYEQY
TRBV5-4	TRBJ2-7	ASSLESREQY
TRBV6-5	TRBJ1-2	ASSSWTGRANYGYT
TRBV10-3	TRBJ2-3	ASASLAGTDTQY
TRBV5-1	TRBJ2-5	ASGLGGVPHQETQY
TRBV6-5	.	AVRKTGSYEQY
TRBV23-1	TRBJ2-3	ASSQCGRPRTDTQY
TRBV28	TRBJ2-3	ASTPSPGTGDSTDTQY
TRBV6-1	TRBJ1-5	ASSFMGQVNQPQH
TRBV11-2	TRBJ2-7	ASSYLRDTGYEQY
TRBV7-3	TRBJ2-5	ASSEGGHRETQY
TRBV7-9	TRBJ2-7	ASSPDRVADEQY
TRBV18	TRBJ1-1	ASSAVRNTEAF
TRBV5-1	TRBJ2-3	ASSGAGVSTDTQY
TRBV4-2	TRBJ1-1	ASSPAGTNTEAF
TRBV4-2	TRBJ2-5	ASSPGQNQETQY
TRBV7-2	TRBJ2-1	ASSASLAASYNEQF
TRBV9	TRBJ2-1	ASSVSRDRGNEQF
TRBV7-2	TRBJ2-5	ASSRLPQETQY
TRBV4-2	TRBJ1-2	ASSQAQGARYGYT
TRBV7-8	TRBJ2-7	ASSRARENEQY
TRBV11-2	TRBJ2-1	ASSLSGVSYNEQF
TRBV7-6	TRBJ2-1	ASSLVGHEQF
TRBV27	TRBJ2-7	ASSPLGVRAYEQY